Presented here are 14 T cell receptor beta chains from one specimen sequenced in a study of shared clonotypes between healthy human individuals. Produced via immunoSEQ multiplex PCR; TCRdb's table is partial and in-frame only. The sample lists about 1.5 million clones, about 98% occurring once. The sequenced sample was naive CD4+ T cells sorted from blood. Subset reported: CD45RA+ positively selected. The source is a man aged 25-45 years in good health.

The J gene is TRBJ2-1, the V gene TRBV4-3; TRBD2 matches 11 bases. Trimming cost V 4 bases and J 3 bases; bases outside gene matches: 5. The CDR3 consists of 16 residues. Looked up from germline, CDR1 is LGHNA and CDR2 is YSLEER. This CDR3 is CASSRRGLADYNEQFF. CDR3 coding DNA: TGCGCCAGCAGCCGAAGGGGACTAGCGGACTACAATGAGCAGTTCTTC.

The chain uses TRBV5-1 and TRBJ2-3, with 7 nucleotides matching TRBD2. The CDR3 has 16 residues. With V trimmed by 3 bases and J by 4 bases, 11 bases remained unmatched. Germline V gene sequence: CDR1 SGHRS, CDR2 YFSETQ. The CDR3 reads CASSSGASLAADTQYF. The DNA for the CDR3 is TGCGCCAGCAGCTCTGGGGCCTCCCTAGCGGCAGATACGCAGTATTTT.

A remark on this clone: Other DNA sequences from this sample encode an identical CDR3 as well. The genes are TRBV7-2 and TRBJ2-1; D not certain. Trimming removed 0 bases from V and 0 bases from J, with 6 bases in between. This CDR3 is built from 15 residues. CDR1 and CDR2 (germline): SGHTA, FQGNSA. The CDR3: CASSLAVSSYNEQFF. Written as DNA, the CDR3 is TGTGCCAGCAGCTTAGCGGTGAGCTCCTACAATGAGCAGTTCTTC.

This chain links TRBV28 with TRBJ2-1, with TRBD2 as a possible D gene (6 bases). CDR1 is MDHEN, CDR2 SYDVKM, per germline. V lost 6 bases, J lost 6 bases, and 15 bases lay in between. The CDR3 is 14 residues long. The CDR3 reads CASSTPAGFNEQFF. DNA of the CDR3: TGTGCCAGCAGCACCCCGGCGGGGTTCAATGAGCAGTTCTTC.

The chain combines TRBV27 with TRBJ1-5; D is undetermined. CDR1 MNHEY and CDR2 SMNVEV come from the germline V gene (reference sequence). The CDR3 loop spans 12 amino acids. Trimming shortened V by 6 bases and J by 3 bases, and 6 bases separated the two germline ends. CDR3 protein: CASSRINQPQHF. For the CDR3, the DNA is TGTGCCAGCAGCCGTATCAATCAGCCCCAGCATTTT.

The chain employs TRBV5-6 and TRBJ1-5, with a weak D call TRBD1 (5 bases). The CDR3 contains 17 residues. V was trimmed by 0 bases and J by 3 bases, leaving 16 bases between them. CDR1 is SGHDT, CDR2 YYEEEE, per germline. This CDR3 reads CASSLAEGLAHNQPQHF. The CDR3 DNA sequence: TGTGCCAGCAGCTTGGCCGAGGGGTTGGCTCACAATCAGCCCCAGCATTTT.

The chain couples TRBV7-9 to TRBJ2-1; 12 positions match TRBD2. V trimming: 7 bases; J trimming: 9 bases; junction bases outside the gene matches: 10. CDR3 length equals 15 residues. CDR1 is SEHNR and CDR2 is FQNEAQ in the germline V gene (reference sequence). This CDR3 is CASILALAGGGEQFF. The CDR3 bases are TGTGCCAGCATCCTCGCACTAGCGGGAGGTGGTGAGCAGTTCTTC.

The CDR3 sequence is CASSERSRIYEQYF. The DNA for the CDR3 is TGCGCCAGCAGTGAGAGAAGCCGAATCTACGAGCAGTACTTC. The rearrangement joins TRBV10-2 to TRBJ2-7; D unclear. The V and J ends lost 2 bases and 3 bases respectively, with 11 bases between them. CDR1 is WSHSY and CDR2 is SAAADI in the germline V gene. CDR3 size: 14 residues.

The rearrangement uses TRBV7-9 and TRBJ2-5, with 9 bases identical to TRBD1. Trimming removed 1 base from V and 7 bases from J; junction bases left unmatched: 1. CDR3 length: 13 amino acids. Germline V gives CDR1 SEHNR, CDR2 FQNEAQ (reference sequence). The CDR3 coding sequence is TGTGCCAGCAGCTTAGGGACAGGGGCGACCCAGTACTTC. Translation: CASSLGTGATQYF.

This clone was recorded once. The V and J genes are TRBV18 and TRBJ2-5; D remains unclear. Trimming removed 2 bases at V and 5 bases at J, with 6 bases between. The CDR3 consists of 12 residues. Per germline, CDR1 KGHSH and CDR2 LQKENI. CDR3: CASSPWAETQYF. The CDR3 DNA reads as TGTGCCAGCTCACCATGGGCCGAGACCCAGTACTTC.

This rearrangement joins TRBV20-1 to TRBJ2-5; D unresolved. Per the germline V gene, CDR1 is DFQATT and CDR2 is SNEGSKA (reference sequence). The length of the CDR3 is 11 residues. The germline V and J ends were trimmed by 7 bases and 7 bases, with 13 bases remaining between them. This CDR3 reads CSGDLTGTQYF. CDR3 nucleotide sequence: TGCAGTGGAGACTTGACGGGGACCCAGTACTTC.

The chain combines TRBV7-9 with TRBJ1-5, with no clear D. CDR1 SEHNR and CDR2 FQNEAQ come from the germline V gene (reference sequence). The CDR3 has 14 residues. Deletions cut 6 bases from V and 1 base from J, with 10 bases between. CDR3 DNA: TGTGCCAGCAGTAACGGGAGAAGCAATCAGCCCCAGCATTTT. Translating it yields CASSNGRSNQPQHF. Full variable domain (outside the CDR3, taken from reference TRBV7-9 and TRBJ1-5): DTGVSQNPRHKITKRGQNVTFRCDPISEHNRLYWYRQTLGQGPEFLTYFQNEAQLEKSRLLSDRFSAERPKGSFSTLEIQRTEQGDSAMYLCASSNGRSNQPQHFGDGTRLSIL.

This clone was seen a single time. CDR3 sequence: CASGPLREGPTDTQYF. The DNA for the CDR3 is TGTGCCAGCGGTCCTCTGAGGGAGGGACCCACAGATACGCAGTATTTT. The chain combines TRBV28 with TRBJ2-3, with 7 nucleotides matching TRBD2. The trim removed 8 bases at V and 2 bases at J, leaving 13 bases unmatched. The germline V gene has CDR1 MDHEN and CDR2 SYDVKM. The CDR3 totals 16 residues.

The chain combines TRBV7-9 with TRBJ2-5, with TRBD2 matching over 7 bases. V shed 3 bases, J shed 2 bases, and the junction held 6 bases outside the gene matches. This CDR3 has 15 residues. Looked up from germline, CDR1 is SEHNR and CDR2 is FQNEAQ (reference sequence). As DNA, the CDR3 is TGTGCCAGCAGCTTGTGGCTAGCGGATCAAGAGACCCAGTACTTC. Translated, it gives CASSLWLADQETQYF.